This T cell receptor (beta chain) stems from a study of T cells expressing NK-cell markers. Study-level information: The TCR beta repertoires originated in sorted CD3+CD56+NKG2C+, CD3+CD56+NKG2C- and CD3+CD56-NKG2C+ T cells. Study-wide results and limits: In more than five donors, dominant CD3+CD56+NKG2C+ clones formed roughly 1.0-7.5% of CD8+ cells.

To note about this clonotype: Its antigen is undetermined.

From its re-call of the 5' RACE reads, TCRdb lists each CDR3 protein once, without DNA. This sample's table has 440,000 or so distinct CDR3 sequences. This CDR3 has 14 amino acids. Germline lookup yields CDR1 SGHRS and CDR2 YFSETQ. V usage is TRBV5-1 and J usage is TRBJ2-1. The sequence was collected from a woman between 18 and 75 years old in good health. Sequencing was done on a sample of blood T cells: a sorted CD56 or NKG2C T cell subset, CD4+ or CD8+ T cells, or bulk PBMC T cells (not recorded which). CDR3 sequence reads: CASSLVGASNEQFF.